This passage covers 21 T cell receptor beta chains from one sample sequenced in a study of T-cell reconstitution after alpha-beta-depleted transplantation in children. For TCRbeta, the library was prepared with unique molecular identifiers. TCRdb re-analysed the PCR reads in MiXCR, keeping a single row per CDR3 protein. This table has thousands of distinct CDR3 sequences, roughly 13% appearing once. Sequenced here: PBMCs, mostly from graft donor cells, sampled 60 days after TCRalphabeta/CD19-depleted stem cell transplant. The receptors were sampled from a patient under 10 years old who had a stem cell transplant for inherited bone marrow failure, so the T cells may come from the graft donor.

This clonotype was seen ten or more times. The chain employs TRBV20-1 and TRBJ1-1; 7 bases match TRBD1. Per the germline V gene, CDR1 is DFQATT and CDR2 is SNEGSKA (reference sequence). This CDR3 has 13 residues. J gave up 7 bases and V 0 bases, and 5 bases lay outside the gene matches. CDR3 sequence (DNA): TGCAGTGCTAGAGATAGGGGGCGACTTGAAGCTTTCTTT. The encoded protein is CSARDRGRLEAFF.

The table lists this clonotype with many counts. V gene TRBV10-3 combines with J gene TRBJ2-1; D might be TRBD2 (6 bases). The germline gives CDR1 ENHRY, CDR2 SYGVKD. V shed 0 bases and J shed 8 bases, with 8 bases lying between them. This CDR3 is built from 13 residues. The CDR3 DNA follows: TGTGCCATCAGTGAGTCTGGGGAGGATGAGCAGTTCTTC. Translated, it gives CAISESGEDEQFF.

This clonotype counts as medium-sized. This chain links TRBV24-1 with TRBJ2-3; 12 bases agree with TRBD1. Per the germline V gene, CDR1 is KGHDR and CDR2 is SFDVKD. Losses at the gene ends were 4 bases for V and 4 bases for J; bases not matched to a gene: 5. The CDR3 runs to 16 residues. CDR3 loop: CATSDGTGGSSDTQYF. Here the CDR3 DNA reads TGTGCCACCAGTGACGGGACAGGGGGCAGTTCAGATACGCAGTATTTT.

This sequence joins TRBV29-1 and TRBJ2-3, with 7 bases matching TRBD1. The CDR3 consists of 13 residues. The V gene's germline CDR1 is SQVTM and CDR2 ANQGSEA. Unmatched junction bases numbered 7, after V lost 6 bases and J lost 4 bases. The CDR3: CSVDRENPDTQYF. DNA for the CDR3: TGCAGCGTCGACAGGGAAAATCCAGATACGCAGTATTTT.

In its sample, this clonotype was seen a few times. The chain is built from TRBV7-2 and TRBJ2-6, with 9 bases fitting TRBD1. Germline V lookup: CDR1 SGHTA, CDR2 FQGNSA. The J segment lost 0 bases and the V segment lost 7 bases, leaving 7 bases of the junction unmatched. The CDR3 covers 17 residues. In DNA, the CDR3 is TGTGCCAGCATCACCGGGACAGGGAACTCTGGGGCCAACGTCCTGACTTTC. Translation: CASITGTGNSGANVLTF. Full variable domain (missing parts from reference TRBV7-2 and TRBJ2-6): GAGVSQSPSNKVTEKGKDVELRCDPISGHTALYWYRQSLGQGLEFLIYFQGNSAPDKSGLPSDRFSAERTGGSVSTLTIQRTQQEDSAVYLCASITGTGNSGANVLTFGAGSRLTVL.

This clonotype was picked up many times. The CDR3 bases are TGTGCCAGCAGCGAAGAGGGCAGGCGGAAGACCCAGTACTTC. It is translated as CASSEEGRRKTQYF. The chain combines TRBV7-9 with TRBJ2-5, with a tentative D call TRBD2 (5 bases). Germline CDR1 is SEHNR and CDR2 is FQNEAQ (reference sequence). The CDR3 spans 14 residues. V dropped 5 bases and J dropped 6 bases, with 16 bases sitting between them.

This clonotype showed up many times. The rearrangement joins TRBV27 to TRBJ2-7; no clear D gene. The CDR3 length is 13 residues. Germline V gene data show CDR1 as MNHEY and CDR2 as SMNVEV (reference sequence). V lost 4 bases and J lost 2, with 9 bases in between. As DNA, the CDR3 is TGTGCCAGCAGTTGGTCCGGCGCCTACGAGCAGTACTTC. Amino acids: CASSWSGAYEQYF.

At least ten counts were recorded for this clonotype. V usage is TRBV12-3 or TRBV12-4 and J usage is TRBJ1-6; D uncertain. Trimming removed 1 base at V and 10 bases at J, with 8 bases between. This CDR3 contains 13 residues. CDR3 region: CASSLGRGSPLHF. CDR3 nucleotide sequence: TGTGCCAGCAGTTTAGGCAGAGGGTCACCCCTCCACTTT.

This clonotype was detected many times. The rearrangement links TRBV11-2 to TRBJ2-1, with 7 bases fitting TRBD2. The CDR3 spans 19 residues. V lost 2 bases to trimming and J lost 6 bases; unmatched junction nucleotides: 19. CDR1 is SGHAT and CDR2 is FQNNGV in the germline V gene. In nucleotides, the CDR3 is TGTGCCAGCAGCTTACGTATCTTGAGGGAGGGCCGTGGAATCAATGAGCAGTTCTTC. Its protein product is CASSLRILREGRGINEQFF.

This clonotype was recorded at least ten times. The J gene is TRBJ1-5, the V gene TRBV15; a possible D gene is TRBD1 (5 bases). V was clipped by 1 base and J by 5 bases, with 12 bases between them. This CDR3 spans 15 amino acids. Germline V gene sequence: CDR1 LNHNV, CDR2 YYDKDF (reference sequence). For the CDR3, the DNA is TGTGCCACCAGCAGAGGTGGGACCCTCCATCAGCCCCAGCATTTT. Its translation is CATSRGGTLHQPQHF. Variable domain in full (rest from reference TRBV15 and TRBJ1-5): DAMVIQNPRYQVTQFGKPVTLSCSQTLNHNVMYWYQQKSSQAPKLLFHYYDKDFNNEADTPDNFQSRRPNTSFCFLDIRSPGLGDTAMYLCATSRGGTLHQPQHFGDGTRLSIL.

This clonotype has just one count. The rearrangement joins TRBV7-9 to TRBJ2-5; D is perhaps TRBD2 (6 bases). Germline V gene data show CDR1 as SEHNR and CDR2 as FQNEAQ (reference sequence). The V and J ends lost 5 bases and 5 bases respectively, with 12 bases between them. CDR3 length equals 13 residues. The CDR3 protein is CASSPELAETQYF. The CDR3 nucleotides are TGTGCCAGCAGCCCTGAGCTAGCGGAGACCCAGTACTTC.

At least ten counts were recorded for this clonotype. This chain connects TRBV7-9 to TRBJ2-2, with D perhaps matching TRBD1 (5 bases). Trimming took 3 bases from V and 0 from J, leaving 8 bases between them. This CDR3 spans 15 amino acids. CDR1 and CDR2 from the germline V gene are SEHNR and FQNEAQ (reference sequence). CDR3 DNA sequence: TGTGCCAGCAGCTTCCGCAGGGCGAACACCGGGGAGCTGTTTTTT. Its protein is CASSFRRANTGELFF.

This clonotype occurred many times. V gene TRBV30 combines with J gene TRBJ2-7; 7 positions agree with TRBD1. There are 14 residues in the CDR3. V shed 0 bases, J shed 2 bases, and the junction held 4 bases outside the gene matches. CDR1 and CDR2 (germline): GTSNPN, SVGIG (reference sequence). Here the CDR3 reads CAWSVGQGAYEQYF. CDR3 nucleotides: TGTGCCTGGAGTGTAGGGCAGGGGGCCTACGAGCAGTACTTC. Full variable domain (rest looked up from reference TRBV30 and TRBJ2-7): SQTIHQWPATLVQPVGSPLSLECTVEGTSNPNLYWYRQAAGRGLQLLFYSVGIGQISSEVPQNLSASRPQDRQFILSSKKLLLSDSGFYLCAWSVGQGAYEQYFGPGTRLTVT.

The chain recombines TRBV1 with TRBJ2-2; no DNA check was done on the table's D call, TRBD2. TRBV1 is marked as a pseudogene. This CDR3 contains 17 residues. CDR3 loop: CTSSQHRLAGVTGELFF. CDR3 coding DNA: TGTACCAGCAGCCAACACAGACTAGCGGGAGTTACCGGGGAGCTGTTTTTT.

This clonotype is medium-sized. This chain links TRBV7-9 with TRBJ1-6, with a weak D call TRBD1 (5 bases). Trimming took off 2 bases at V and 10 bases at J, with 15 bases between the two ends. CDR1 SEHNR and CDR2 FQNEAQ come from the germline V gene (reference sequence). The CDR3 runs to 15 residues. The CDR3 here is CASSLPGTGRSPLHF. CDR3 in DNA: TGTGCCAGCAGCTTACCCGGGACGGGGAGATCACCCCTCCACTTT.

By sample share, this clonotype is medium-sized (0.01 to 0.1%). This sequence joins TRBV9 and TRBJ1-5, with no clear D. V was cut by 5 bases and J by 3 bases, with 9 bases left in between. Germline CDR1 is SGDLS and CDR2 is YYNGEE. The CDR3 covers 13 residues. The CDR3 region is CASSKQYNQPQHF. The CDR3, as DNA: TGTGCCAGCAGTAAGCAGTACAATCAGCCCCAGCATTTT.

Many counts were recorded for this clonotype. The chain has TRBV29-1 and TRBJ2-3; D gene ambiguous. Germline CDR1 reads SQVTM; CDR2 reads ANQGSEA. CDR3 length: 12 amino acids. V was cut by 3 bases and J by 1 base, with 5 bases left in between. In DNA form, the CDR3 reads TGCAGCGTTGATGGGGGCACAGATACGCAGTATTTT. Translation: CSVDGGTDTQYF.

This clonotype was counted at least ten times. V gene TRBV7-8 combines with J gene TRBJ1-6, with D perhaps matching TRBD1 (6 bases). The CDR3 is 17 residues long. Germline V lookup: CDR1 SGHVS, CDR2 FQNEAQ. Trimming cost V 4 bases and J 6 bases, with 19 bases left between them. The CDR3: CASSWGARAPSNSPLHF. DNA for the CDR3: TGTGCCAGCAGCTGGGGGGCCAGGGCCCCATCTAATTCACCCCTCCACTTT.

This clonotype was detected ten times or more. The chain uses TRBV20-1 and TRBJ2-2; no clear D gene. The CDR3 totals 12 residues. Germline V gene sequence: CDR1 DFQATT, CDR2 SNEGSKA (reference sequence). V dropped 4 bases and J dropped 0 bases, with 3 bases sitting between them. CDR3 amino acids: CSATSNTGELFF. CDR3 coding DNA: TGCAGTGCTACATCGAACACCGGGGAGCTGTTTTTT.

This clonotype was counted many times. The rearrangement links TRBV6-1 to TRBJ1-1; D not certain. Trimming pared 6 bases from V and 0 bases from J, leaving 11 bases between. From germline, CDR1 is MNHNS and CDR2 SASEGT. This CDR3 comprises 14 residues. CDR3 in amino acids: CASRDLEVNTEAFF. The CDR3 nucleotides are TGTGCCAGCAGAGACCTTGAGGTGAACACTGAAGCTTTCTTT.

This clonotype occurred many times. The V gene is TRBV10-3, the J gene TRBJ2-3; either TRBD1 or TRBD2 may fit D (5 bases each). Germline V gene data show CDR1 as ENHRY and CDR2 as SYGVKD. V lost 4 bases to trimming and J lost 4 bases, with 15 bases between them. The CDR3 extends over 15 amino acids. The CDR3 DNA follows: TGTGCCATCAGTGGGGACCGTGCAGGCGCAGATACGCAGTATTTT. Translating gives CAISGDRAGADTQYF.